This note documents a single T cell receptor (beta chain) sequence. Its antigen remains unknown. This sample stems from a study of T cell repertoires in cytomegalovirus infection. Study-wide context: Carrying CMV and the relevant HLA type showed in public TCR beta signatures.

One entry per CDR3 protein, called by TCRdb with MiXCR from the reads. The data hold fewer than 400,000 distinct CDR3 sequences, with about a sixth observed a single time. This CDR3 has 13 amino acids. Trimming removed 7 bases from V and 4 bases from J, with 10 bases in between. Per the germline V gene, CDR1 is MDHEN and CDR2 is SYDVKM. Overall study results and limits: Dominating the ex vivo response were TCR beta clonotypes that were CMV-specific and HLA-C-restricted. Identification of carriers of CMV plus the relevant HLA was performed using cumulative public TCR beta family frequency.

What was sequenced was PBMCs. This sequence originates from a human donor in good health (CMV status not recorded). Some clones in this sample may be carry-over from other donors' samples. This rearrangement joins TRBV28 to TRBJ1-4; D uncertain. The CDR3: CASTTHSNEKLFF. CDR3 in DNA: TGTGCCAGCACTACCCACAGTAATGAAAAACTGTTTTTT.